Listed below are T cell receptor beta chains from one sample, sequenced in a study of T cells after yellow fever vaccination. Each CDR3 protein is one row after TCRdb ran MiXCR on the 5' RACE reads. The data show tens of thousands of distinct CDR3 sequences, around 7% seen once. The sequenced sample was CD8+ T cells sorted from PBMCs, obtained on the day of the yellow fever booster vaccination. The receptors shown here come from a man aged 25 to 40 who received the YFV17D yellow fever vaccine. CDR3s include the opening cysteine and the closing phenylalanine or tryptophan. Fields, in order: J gene, D gene, clone size, V gene, CDR3 DNA, CDR3 protein. The D gene is left open where the match is weak. Size is omitted from some rows. Given values are once, few, many or a class for expanded clones.

J gene: TRBJ2-1; D gene: -; clone size: many; V gene: TRBV20-1; CDR3 DNA: TGCAGTGCTAGCAATGAGCAGTTCTTC; CDR3 protein: CSASNEQFF
J gene: TRBJ2-5; D gene: -; clone size: few; V gene: TRBV7-9; CDR3 DNA: TGTGCCAGCAGCGAACGACCAGGGAAGTCGGAGACCCAGTACTTC; CDR3 protein: CASSERPGKSETQYF
J gene: TRBJ1-1; D gene: -; clone size: few; V gene: TRBV6-4; CDR3 DNA: TGTGCCAGCAGTGGATCGGGGGGGACTGAAGCTTTCTTT; CDR3 protein: CASSGSGGTEAFF
J gene: TRBJ2-7; D gene: -; clone size: -; V gene: TRBV7-2; CDR3 DNA: TGTGCCAGCAGCTGGGGCGGTAGGGGGAACGAGCAGTACTTC; CDR3 protein: CASSWGGRGNEQYF
J gene: TRBJ2-5; D gene: -; clone size: -; V gene: TRBV7-6; CDR3 DNA: TGTGCCAGCAGCGGAGGAGAGTCCCTGTACCAAGAGACCCAGTACTTC; CDR3 protein: CASSGGESLYQETQYF
J gene: TRBJ2-2; D gene: -; clone size: few; V gene: TRBV20-1; CDR3 DNA: TGCAGTGCTAGAGATTGGAGAACCACCGGGGAGCTGTTTTTT; CDR3 protein: CSARDWRTTGELFF
J gene: TRBJ2-3; D gene: -; clone size: many; V gene: TRBV10-3; CDR3 DNA: TGTGCCATCAGTGGGCCGTCTCACGGTGATACGCAGTATTTT; CDR3 protein: CAISGPSHGDTQYF
J gene: TRBJ1-1; D gene: -; clone size: -; V gene: TRBV6-6; CDR3 DNA: TGTGCCGCGGGCGTAAATGAAGCTTTCTTT; CDR3 protein: CAAGVNEAFF
J gene: TRBJ2-1; D gene: -; clone size: -; V gene: TRBV6-2/TRBV6-3; CDR3 DNA: TGTGCCAGCAGTCTCGACAGGTGGCGCCGGAATGAGCAGTTCTTC; CDR3 protein: CASSLDRWRRNEQFF
J gene: TRBJ1-5; D gene: TRBD1; clone size: many; V gene: TRBV2; CDR3 DNA: TGTGCCAGCAGGCAACAGGGGGGAAGACAGCCCCAGCATTTT; CDR3 protein: CASRQQGGRQPQHF
J gene: TRBJ2-1; D gene: -; clone size: few; V gene: TRBV7-9; CDR3 DNA: TGTGCCAGCAGCTTAGGACCTGCCTACAATGAGCAGTTCTTC; CDR3 protein: CASSLGPAYNEQFF
J gene: TRBJ2-1; D gene: TRBD2; clone size: few; V gene: TRBV4-3; CDR3 DNA: TGCGCCAGCAGCCAAGAGCGGGAGTACAATGAGCAGTTCTTC; CDR3 protein: CASSQEREYNEQFF
J gene: TRBJ2-1; D gene: TRBD1; clone size: many; V gene: TRBV29-1; CDR3 DNA: TGCAGCGCGTTCGGGACAGCCTACAATGAGCAGTTCTTC; CDR3 protein: CSAFGTAYNEQFF
J gene: TRBJ2-1; D gene: -; clone size: few; V gene: TRBV7-2; CDR3 DNA: TGTGCCAGCAGCTTATTTTGGACACCTTCGGATGAGCAGTTCTTC; CDR3 protein: CASSLFWTPSDEQFF
J gene: TRBJ1-1; D gene: -; clone size: few; V gene: TRBV5-1; CDR3 DNA: TGCGCCAGCAGCTTGGAAAGTTTAGTGTACACTGAAGCTTTCTTT; CDR3 protein: CASSLESLVYTEAFF
J gene: TRBJ2-7; D gene: -; clone size: -; V gene: TRBV28; CDR3 DNA: TGTGCCAGCAGTGCGTTTCGGGACAAGGGGAGGGACGAGCAGTACTTC; CDR3 protein: CASSAFRDKGRDEQYF
J gene: TRBJ2-2; D gene: -; clone size: few; V gene: TRBV27; CDR3 DNA: TGTGCCAGCAGTTTGAGTGTATCCGGGGAGCTGTTTTTT; CDR3 protein: CASSLSVSGELFF
J gene: TRBJ2-3; D gene: TRBD1; clone size: -; V gene: TRBV20-1; CDR3 DNA: TGCAGTGCTAGAGGGAAGGAAGACAGGGCCGTCACAGATACGCAGTATTTT; CDR3 protein: CSARGKEDRAVTDTQYF
J gene: TRBJ2-7; D gene: TRBD2; clone size: -; V gene: TRBV27; CDR3 DNA: TGTGCCAGCAGGCTAGCGGGAGCTGAAGAGCAGTACTTC; CDR3 protein: CASRLAGAEEQYF
J gene: TRBJ2-5; D gene: -; clone size: few; V gene: TRBV20-1; CDR3 DNA: TGCAGTGCTCCCGCAGGGTTCCCCGAGACCCAGTACTTC; CDR3 protein: CSAPAGFPETQYF
J gene: TRBJ2-3; D gene: -; clone size: few; V gene: TRBV23-1; CDR3 DNA: TGCGCCAGCAGTCATCCCCCAAGGGGGGCAGATACGCAGTATTTT; CDR3 protein: CASSHPPRGADTQYF
J gene: TRBJ2-2; D gene: -; clone size: -; V gene: TRBV12-3/TRBV12-4; CDR3 DNA: TGTGCCAGCAGCCTTACTAGTTCCGGGGAGCTGTTTTTT; CDR3 protein: CASSLTSSGELFF
J gene: TRBJ1-2; D gene: -; clone size: -; V gene: TRBV27; CDR3 DNA: TGTGCCAGCAGAAGATCAAATTATGGCTACACCTTC; CDR3 protein: CASRRSNYGYTF
J gene: TRBJ2-2; D gene: -; clone size: -; V gene: TRBV20-1; CDR3 DNA: TGCAGTGCTAGAGATCCGGGCAGCGCGAACACCGGGGAGCTGTTTTTT; CDR3 protein: CSARDPGSANTGELFF
J gene: TRBJ2-1; D gene: TRBD2; clone size: many; V gene: TRBV12-3/TRBV12-4; CDR3 DNA: TGTGCCAGCAGTTCAACTAGCGGGAGGCCTGAGCAGTTCTTC; CDR3 protein: CASSSTSGRPEQFF
J gene: TRBJ2-7; D gene: TRBD1; clone size: many; V gene: TRBV29-1; CDR3 DNA: TGCAGCGCGGGACAGGGGATCTCCTACGAGCAGTACTTC; CDR3 protein: CSAGQGISYEQYF
J gene: TRBJ2-5; D gene: -; clone size: few; V gene: TRBV11-3; CDR3 DNA: TGTGCCAGCAGCCCTACGTTGGACGAAGAGACCCAGTACTTC; CDR3 protein: CASSPTLDEETQYF
J gene: TRBJ2-7; D gene: -; clone size: few; V gene: TRBV7-8; CDR3 DNA: TGTGCCAGCAGCCCAGGCCTAAATGTCTACGAGCAGTACTTC; CDR3 protein: CASSPGLNVYEQYF
J gene: TRBJ2-7; D gene: -; clone size: few; V gene: TRBV28; CDR3 DNA: TGTGCCAGCAGCCCGGACGACTCCTACGAGCAGTACTTC; CDR3 protein: CASSPDDSYEQYF
J gene: TRBJ2-3; D gene: -; clone size: many; V gene: TRBV28; CDR3 DNA: TGTGCCAGCAGTTGGTTGGGGCGAGATACGCAGTATTTT; CDR3 protein: CASSWLGRDTQYF
J gene: TRBJ2-1; D gene: -; clone size: many; V gene: TRBV9; CDR3 DNA: TGTGCCAGCAGCGTAGCCGGCGACAATGAGCAGTTCTTC; CDR3 protein: CASSVAGDNEQFF
J gene: TRBJ2-4; D gene: -; clone size: -; V gene: TRBV7-9; CDR3 DNA: TGTGCCAGCAGCCCCAGTGTTGAAAACATTCAGTACTTC; CDR3 protein: CASSPSVENIQYF
J gene: TRBJ2-7; D gene: -; clone size: -; V gene: TRBV7-9; CDR3 DNA: TGTGCCAGCAGCTTGTTAGATTCCGAGCAGTACTTC; CDR3 protein: CASSLLDSEQYF
J gene: TRBJ1-2; D gene: -; clone size: -; V gene: TRBV20-1; CDR3 DNA: TGCAGTGCTAGAGATCCGATTCGGGGCCATGGCTACACCTTC; CDR3 protein: CSARDPIRGHGYTF
J gene: TRBJ2-7; D gene: -; clone size: few; V gene: TRBV7-2; CDR3 DNA: TGTGCCAGCAGCTTAGTTCTATACGAGCAGTACTTC; CDR3 protein: CASSLVLYEQYF
J gene: TRBJ2-7; D gene: -; clone size: -; V gene: TRBV11-2; CDR3 DNA: TGTGCCAGCAGCTCGGAGGGCTCGGCTAGGGACGAGCAGTACTTC; CDR3 protein: CASSSEGSARDEQYF
J gene: TRBJ2-3; D gene: TRBD1; clone size: -; V gene: TRBV6-5; CDR3 DNA: TGTGCCAGCAGTTCGGGACAGGGGGCATGGGATACGCAGTATTTT; CDR3 protein: CASSSGQGAWDTQYF
J gene: TRBJ2-3; D gene: -; clone size: few; V gene: TRBV4-1; CDR3 DNA: TGCGCCAGCAACCAAGAAGGCACAGATACGCAGTATTTT; CDR3 protein: CASNQEGTDTQYF
J gene: TRBJ2-1; D gene: TRBD2; clone size: few; V gene: TRBV4-3; CDR3 DNA: TGCGCCAGCAGCCAAGACTCACTAGCGGGGAATGAGCAGTTCTTC; CDR3 protein: CASSQDSLAGNEQFF
J gene: TRBJ2-7; D gene: -; clone size: -; V gene: TRBV20-1; CDR3 DNA: TGCAGTGCTAGAGATCTGTACGAGCAGTACTTC; CDR3 protein: CSARDLYEQYF
J gene: TRBJ2-1; D gene: TRBD1; clone size: -; V gene: TRBV28; CDR3 DNA: TGTGCCAGCAGTTTATGGACAGGGCATAACAATGAGCAGTTCTTC; CDR3 protein: CASSLWTGHNNEQFF
J gene: TRBJ2-6; D gene: -; clone size: few; V gene: TRBV7-9; CDR3 DNA: TGTGCCAGCAAGGTGGTTAGCGAGAGCTCTGGGGCCAACGTCCTGACTTTC; CDR3 protein: CASKVVSESSGANVLTF
J gene: TRBJ2-7; D gene: -; clone size: few; V gene: TRBV7-9; CDR3 DNA: TGTGCCAGCAGTAACTTCTACGAGCAGTACTTC; CDR3 protein: CASSNFYEQYF
J gene: TRBJ2-2; D gene: -; clone size: -; V gene: TRBV2; CDR3 DNA: TGTGCCTTCAGTCCAACCCCGTCGGTAGCAACGAACACCGGGGAGCTGTTTTTT; CDR3 protein: CAFSPTPSVATNTGELFF
J gene: TRBJ2-1; D gene: TRBD1; clone size: -; V gene: TRBV12-3/TRBV12-4; CDR3 DNA: TGTGCCAGCAGACTCACAGGGGGCGCCCACAATGAGCAGTTCTTC; CDR3 protein: CASRLTGGAHNEQFF
J gene: TRBJ2-5; D gene: -; clone size: few; V gene: TRBV20-1; CDR3 DNA: TGCAGTGCTAGAGTCGGGCAGGCAGAGACCCAGTACTTC; CDR3 protein: CSARVGQAETQYF
J gene: TRBJ1-1; D gene: -; clone size: few; V gene: TRBV30; CDR3 DNA: TGTGCTGCGGTTCCCTGGGAGTACACTGAAGCTTTCTTT; CDR3 protein: CAAVPWEYTEAFF
J gene: TRBJ1-2; D gene: -; clone size: few; V gene: TRBV7-9; CDR3 DNA: TGTGCCAGCAGCTTGGGCCCCGGGAACTATGGCTACACCTTC; CDR3 protein: CASSLGPGNYGYTF
J gene: TRBJ1-1; D gene: -; clone size: few; V gene: TRBV25-1; CDR3 DNA: TGTGCCAGCAGCCATAGTACTGAAGCTTTCTTT; CDR3 protein: CASSHSTEAFF
J gene: TRBJ2-1; D gene: TRBD2; clone size: -; V gene: TRBV3-1; CDR3 DNA: TGTGCCAGCAGTACGGGGAGTAGCGGGAGTATACTTAATAAGTATGAGCAGTTCTTC; CDR3 protein: CASSTGSSGSILNKYEQFF
J gene: TRBJ1-2; D gene: TRBD1; clone size: many; V gene: TRBV2; CDR3 DNA: TGTGCCACTAACAGGGGGTATGGCTACACCTTC; CDR3 protein: CATNRGYGYTF
J gene: TRBJ2-3; D gene: TRBD2; clone size: -; V gene: TRBV10-3; CDR3 DNA: TGTGCCATCAGTAGGGGACTAGCGGGAGCAGATACGCAGTATTTT; CDR3 protein: CAISRGLAGADTQYF
J gene: TRBJ2-3; D gene: -; clone size: few; V gene: TRBV25-1; CDR3 DNA: TGTGCCAGCAGTGCGGGGGCAGATACGCAGTATTTT; CDR3 protein: CASSAGADTQYF
J gene: TRBJ2-1; D gene: TRBD2; clone size: -; V gene: TRBV11-1; CDR3 DNA: TGTGCCAGCAGCTTACCCTTTACTAGCGGGAGAGCTGGGGAAAACAATGAGCAGTTCTTC; CDR3 protein: CASSLPFTSGRAGENNEQFF